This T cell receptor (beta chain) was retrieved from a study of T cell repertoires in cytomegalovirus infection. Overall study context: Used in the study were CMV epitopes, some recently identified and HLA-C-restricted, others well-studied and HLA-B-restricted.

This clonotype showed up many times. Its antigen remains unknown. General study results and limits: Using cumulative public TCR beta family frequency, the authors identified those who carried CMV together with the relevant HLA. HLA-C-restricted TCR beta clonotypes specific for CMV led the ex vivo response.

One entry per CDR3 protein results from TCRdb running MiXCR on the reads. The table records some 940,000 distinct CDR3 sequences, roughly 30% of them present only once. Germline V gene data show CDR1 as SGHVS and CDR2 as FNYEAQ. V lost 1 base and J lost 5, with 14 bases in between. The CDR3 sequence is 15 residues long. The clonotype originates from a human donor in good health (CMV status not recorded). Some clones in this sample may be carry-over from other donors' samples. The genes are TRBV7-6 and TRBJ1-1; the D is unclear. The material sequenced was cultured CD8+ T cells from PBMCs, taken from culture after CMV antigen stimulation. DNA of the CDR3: TGTGCCAGCAGCTTAGGGGCAGATGCGAAGACTGAAGCTTTCTTT. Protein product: CASSLGADAKTEAFF.